What follows is one TCR beta chain and its context. The J segment lost 4 bases and the V segment lost 1 base, leaving 9 bases of the junction unmatched. Germline loops: CDR1 MNHNS, CDR2 SASEGT. The CDR3 is 17 amino acids. This specimen belongs to a study of T cells in Graves' hyperthyroidism and ophthalmopathy. The CDR3 regions of TCR beta were amplified from RNA transcripts. With the HTBI primer set, the TCR CDR3 went through a first round of RT-PCR. TCRdb used MiXCR to reprocess the multiplex PCR reads, holding one entry per CDR3 protein. The table has roughly 520,000 distinct CDR3 sequences, around a quarter seen once.

The receptor comes from a woman in her thirties with Graves' ophthalmopathy. The sequenced material came from blood. The rearrangement uses TRBV6-1 and TRBJ1-1, with 10 bases identical to TRBD1. Here the CDR3 DNA reads TGTGCCAGCAGTGAAGTGAGGGGGTGGACAGGGGGCACTGAAGCTTTCTTT. This encodes CASSEVRGWTGGTEAFF.